One sample yielded the 25 T cell receptor beta chains listed below, sequenced in a study of human T cells and chemical hapten exposure. Whole blood that had not been fractionated was the source of extracted total RNA. Each CDR3 protein gets one entry after TCRdb re-called the 5' RACE reads with MiXCR. The table includes roughly 110,000 distinct CDR3 sequences, 19% detected once. The receptor source for this set is a human donor in good health.

The chain couples TRBV20-1 to TRBJ2-1; D gene uncertain. The germline V gene encodes CDR1 DFQATT and CDR2 SNEGSKA (reference sequence). There are 13 residues in the CDR3. V was shortened by 1 base and J by 4 bases, with 8 bases between the two germline ends. The CDR3 region has the DNA TGCAGTGCTAGAGGACCAATTTACAATGAGCAGTTCTTC. It specifies CSARGPIYNEQFF.

This clonotype has more than one count but fewer than ten. The J gene is TRBJ1-1, the V gene TRBV7-3, with D tentatively TRBD1 (5 bases). CDR1 and CDR2 (germline): SGHTA, FQGTGA. This CDR3 region has 15 residues. The V and J ends lost 2 bases and 6 bases respectively, with 16 bases between them. CDR3 in amino acids: CASSLFPGRTAEAFF. CDR3 sequence (DNA): TGTGCCAGCAGCTTATTCCCAGGGCGTACGGCTGAAGCTTTCTTT.

The chain joins TRBV27 to TRBJ2-2; weak D call: TRBD2 (6 bases). Germline CDR1 and CDR2: MNHEY and SMNVEV (reference sequence). Trimming took 2 bases from V and 5 from J, leaving 15 bases between them. The CDR3 runs to 16 residues. DNA of the CDR3: TGTGCCAGCAGTTTAGGGGGGAGCCCGAGGACCGGGGAGCTGTTTTTT. Its protein product is CASSLGGSPRTGELFF.

This clonotype occurred a few times. V gene TRBV5-1 combines with J gene TRBJ1-1; D gene ambiguous. V gave up 4 bases and J gave up 1 base, with 11 bases separating them. The CDR3 runs 14 residues. Germline CDR1 is SGHRS and CDR2 is YFSETQ. The CDR3, as DNA: TGCGCCAGCAGCCCCTCCGTTCCGAACACTGAAGCTTTCTTT. This codes for CASSPSVPNTEAFF.

The table lists this clonotype with a few counts. The chain is built from TRBV4-1 and TRBJ2-6; D is perhaps TRBD2 (5 bases). The CDR3 consists of 17 residues. V lost 0 bases and J lost 0, with 9 bases in between. Germline loops: CDR1 MGHRA, CDR2 YSYEKL. The CDR3: CASSQDFEGSGANVLTF. CDR3 coding DNA: TGCGCCAGCAGCCAAGATTTTGAGGGCTCTGGGGCCAACGTCCTGACTTTC.

V usage is TRBV27 and J usage is TRBJ2-4; no clear D. The CDR3 covers 13 residues. The germline V gene encodes CDR1 MNHEY and CDR2 SMNVEV (reference sequence). Between the trimmed V and J ends, which lost 0 bases and 6 bases, there was a span of 6 bases. CDR3 bases: TGTGCCAGCAGTTTATCGATAGGAAACATTCAGTACTTC. Protein: CASSLSIGNIQYF.

On this clonotype: The junction departs from the called germline gene at one end, perhaps through a read error. The V gene is TRBV29-1, the J gene TRBJ1-1; D is possibly TRBD1 (6 bases). Germline-derived CDR1 and CDR2 are SQVTM and ANQGSEA. There are 15 residues in the CDR3. As DNA, the CDR3 is TGCAGCGTTGAGGGTTGGCAGAGTAGGGACACTGATGCTTTCTTT. Translating gives CSVEGWQSRDTDAFF.

The chain carries TRBV7-9 and TRBJ2-2; D uncertain. The V gene lost 10 bases and the J gene lost 4 bases, with 16 bases spanning the gap. The CDR3 is 14 amino acids. Germline V gene lookup returns CDR1 SEHNR and CDR2 FQNEAQ (reference sequence). The CDR3 loop reads CATTAPWPTGELFF. The CDR3 DNA is TGTGCCACCACAGCTCCCTGGCCCACCGGGGAGCTGTTTTTT.

V gene TRBV11-2 combines with J gene TRBJ1-6; no definite D call. CDR1 is SGHAT, CDR2 FQNNGV, per germline. This CDR3 comprises 13 residues. The V gene lost 4 bases and the J gene lost 15 bases, with 16 bases spanning the gap. CDR3 amino acids: CASSSPDVRLLHF. CDR3 DNA: TGTGCCAGCAGCTCGCCGGACGTCCGACTCCTCCACTTT.

This clonotype was recorded at least ten times. The rearrangement joins TRBV5-1 to TRBJ1-6, with 9 bases matching TRBD1. CDR1 and CDR2 from the germline V gene are SGHRS and YFSETQ. The CDR3 is 14 amino acids. Trimming took 5 bases from V and 10 from J; bases not matched to a gene: 7. CDR3 in amino acids: CASRRQGDGSPLHF. DNA for the CDR3: TGCGCCAGCAGGCGACAGGGGGATGGATCACCCCTCCACTTT.

This sequence joins TRBV27 and TRBJ1-5; no reliable D call. The CDR3 is made up of 16 amino acids. Germline values: CDR1 MNHEY, CDR2 SMNVEV (reference sequence). The V gene lost 5 bases and the J gene lost 4 bases, with 18 bases spanning the gap. The CDR3 spells CASSPRYGSANQPQHF. The DNA of the CDR3 is TGTGCCAGCAGTCCCCGTTATGGTAGTGCAAATCAGCCCCAGCATTTT.

The V call is TRBV6-2 or TRBV6-3, the J call TRBJ2-1; possibly TRBD1 or TRBD2 for D (5 bases each). Germline assignment: CDR1 MNHEY and CDR2 SVGEGT. The CDR3 sequence is 12 residues long. V lost 7 bases to trimming and J lost 7 bases, with 11 bases between them. In DNA form, the CDR3 reads TGTGCCAGCACCCATGGGGGTAATGAGCAGTTCTTC. It encodes CASTHGGNEQFF.

The CDR3 DNA sequence: TGCAGCGTTGGAGGGGACAGTCGTCAGCCCCAGCATTTT. Its protein product is CSVGGDSRQPQHF. The rearrangement links TRBV29-1 to TRBJ1-5; 7 bases fit TRBD1. The CDR3 contains 13 residues. In germline, CDR1 is SQVTM, CDR2 ANQGSEA. Unmatched junction bases numbered 6, after V lost 4 bases and J lost 6 bases.

The genes are TRBV30 and TRBJ2-7; D is unresolved. V was clipped by 0 bases and J by 0 bases, with 9 bases between them. This CDR3 has 14 residues. CDR1 and CDR2 from the germline V gene are GTSNPN and SVGIG (reference sequence). Here the CDR3 reads CAWSVLPSSYEQYF. CDR3 DNA sequence: TGTGCCTGGAGTGTACTTCCGAGCTCCTACGAGCAGTACTTC.

This clonotype was detected only a few times. The chain has TRBV12-3 or TRBV12-4 and TRBJ1-3; 7 bases line up with TRBD1. This CDR3 spans 17 amino acids. Trimming removed 6 bases from V and 0 bases from J; junction bases left unmatched: 11. The CDR3 loop reads CASSRTGETFSGNTIYF. CDR3 in DNA: TGTGCCAGCAGCCGCACAGGGGAGACGTTCTCTGGAAACACCATATATTTT.

There are a few counts of this clonotype. This sequence joins TRBV3-1 and TRBJ2-2, with D unresolved. V was pared by 0 bases and J by 7 bases, with 15 bases between. The CDR3 is 16 residues long. The V gene's germline CDR1 is LGHDT and CDR2 YNNKEL (reference sequence). CDR3 sequence: CASSQDHQSRIGELFF. The CDR3 nucleotides read TGTGCCAGCAGCCAAGATCACCAGTCAAGGATCGGGGAGCTGTTTTTT.

This clonotype has just a few counts. The chain couples TRBV20-1 to TRBJ1-5; weak D call: TRBD1 (6 bases). Trimming removed 5 bases at V and 2 bases at J, with 10 bases between. Germline CDR1 and CDR2: DFQATT and SNEGSKA (reference sequence). The CDR3 is 13 amino acids. The CDR3 here is CSAGNRGNQPQHF. The DNA of the CDR3 is TGCAGTGCTGGCAACAGGGGCAATCAGCCCCAGCATTTT.

The chain combines TRBV20-1 with TRBJ2-7; 8 bases line up with TRBD1. The CDR3 is 15 amino acids. Germline assignment: CDR1 DFQATT and CDR2 SNEGSKA (reference sequence). Losses at the gene ends were 5 bases for V and 2 bases for J; bases not matched to a gene: 11. The CDR3 region is CSAARGDRRTYEQYF. The CDR3 nucleotides are TGCAGTGCTGCCCGCGGGGACAGGAGGACCTACGAGCAGTACTTC.

The chain joins TRBV19 to TRBJ2-5; possible D gene TRBD1, 5 bases. The germline V gene has CDR1 LNHDA and CDR2 SQIVND (reference sequence). The CDR3 runs 15 residues. Between the trimmed V and J ends, which lost 4 bases and 0 bases, there was a span of 12 bases. Written as DNA, the CDR3 is TGTGCCAGTAGTACAAATTACAGGTACCAAGAGACCCAGTACTTC. Translating it yields CASSTNYRYQETQYF. Looking up the rest from reference TRBV19 and TRBJ2-5 gives the full variable domain: DGGITQSPKYLFRKEGQNVTLSCEQNLNHDAMYWYRQDPGQGLRLIYYSQIVNDFQKGDIAEGYSVSREKKESFPLTVTSAQKNPTAFYLCASSTNYRYQETQYFGPGTRLLVL.

The V gene is TRBV18, the J gene TRBJ2-5; D might be TRBD1 (5 bases). The germline V gene has CDR1 KGHSH and CDR2 LQKENI. The CDR3 has 15 amino acids. V was pared by 3 bases and J by 3 bases, with 14 bases between. The CDR3 region is CASSPSQTGEETQYF. In DNA, the CDR3 is TGTGCCAGCTCACCGTCTCAAACAGGTGAAGAGACCCAGTACTTC.

This clonotype was counted between two and nine times. The chain recombines TRBV29-1 with TRBJ1-1; D gene ambiguous. This CDR3 is built from 13 residues. Trimming left V 2 bases short and J 0 bases short, with 7 bases between. CDR1 and CDR2 from the germline V gene are SQVTM and ANQGSEA. The CDR3 region has the DNA TGCAGCGTTGAACTGGCCCTGAACACTGAAGCTTTCTTT. Encoded protein: CSVELALNTEAFF.

This clonotype was recorded a few times. This chain connects TRBV12-3 or TRBV12-4 to TRBJ1-5, with a possible D match to TRBD1 (5 bases). Trimming left V 1 base short and J 1 base short, with 8 bases between. CDR3 length: 15 amino acids. The CDR3 bases are TGTGCCAGCAGTTTAGGACAGACAAGCAATCAGCCCCAGCATTTT. Protein product: CASSLGQTSNQPQHF.

This clonotype was observed a handful of times. The rearrangement links TRBV12-3 or TRBV12-4 to TRBJ2-1; D tentatively reads TRBD1 or TRBD2 (5 bases each). The V gene lost 6 bases and the J gene lost 11 bases, with 14 bases spanning the gap. This CDR3 is built from 12 residues. CDR3 residues: CASSPGPTQQFF. Here the CDR3 DNA reads TGTGCCAGCAGCCCGGGACCAACTCAGCAGTTCTTC.

This clonotype has more than one count but fewer than ten. The V and J genes are TRBV25-1 and TRBJ1-1; 8 bases are a match to TRBD1. Per germline, CDR1 MGHDK and CDR2 SYGVNS. V lost 8 bases and J lost 4; bases outside the gene matches: 3. CDR3 size: 12 residues. Written as DNA, the CDR3 is TGTGCCAGCCAGGGGGCTGTCACTGAAGCTTTCTTT. Translated: CASQGAVTEAFF.

V usage is TRBV28 and J usage is TRBJ2-5, with TRBD1 matching over 7 bases. The CDR3 extends over 15 amino acids. Germline trimming cut 6 bases from V and 5 bases from J; bases unmatched to any gene: 12. Germline assignment: CDR1 MDHEN and CDR2 SYDVKM. CDR3 loop: CASSEGQLKGETQYF. The CDR3 coding sequence is TGTGCCAGCAGCGAGGGACAGCTAAAAGGGGAGACCCAGTACTTC.